The 23 T cell receptor beta chains in this list originate from one sample, sequenced in a study of CXCR3-negative and CXCR3-positive naive CD8 T cells. Their specific antigens are unknown. The TRB cDNA libraries were prepared by 5' RACE with UMI labels. TCRdb re-called the 5' RACE reads; every CDR3 protein appears as one record, without DNA. Recorded here are tens of thousands of distinct CDR3 sequences; the top ten clones represent 0.62%. Study outcomes and limitations: In CXCR3-positive naive cells, the TRB CDR3s were more hydrophobic than in CXCR3-negative naive cells.

Source material: naive CXCR3+ CD8+ T cells from blood. Subset noted: CD45RO-CCR7+CD27+CD95- naive CD8+ T cells expressing CXCR3 (TNR3+). The receptors derive from a human donor in good health. Some clones in this sample may be carry-over from other donors' samples.

The chain couples TRBV6-5 to TRBJ2-7; absent DNA, TCRdb's TRBD2 call cannot be checked. The germline gives CDR1 MNHEY, CDR2 SVGAGI. The CDR3 loop spans 16 amino acids. CDR3 amino acids: CASRPTSGGFSYEQYF.

The chain couples TRBV28 to TRBJ2-6; TCRdb designates TRBD1, a call that cannot be tested without DNA. There are 20 residues in the CDR3. Looked up from germline, CDR1 is MDHEN and CDR2 is SYDVKM. This chain's CDR3 is CASSPRIQVEVGTGANVLTF.

The rearrangement joins TRBV7-2 to TRBJ2-7. Germline loops: CDR1 SGHTA, CDR2 FQGNSA. The CDR3 has 14 amino acids. CDR3 sequence reads: CASSLGYRSYEQYF.

The chain has TRBV7-2 and TRBJ2-2; with no DNA, the TCRdb D assignment of TRBD1 cannot be verified. This CDR3 is 14 amino acids long. Per germline, CDR1 SGHTA and CDR2 FQGNSA. The CDR3 sequence is CASSLGWGTGELFF.

The genes are TRBV6-5 and TRBJ1-6; TCRdb outputs TRBD1, but without DNA this stays unchecked. Germline V lookup: CDR1 MNHEY, CDR2 SVGAGI. The CDR3 is made up of 15 amino acids. This CDR3 is CASSMGTGGGSPLHF.

The chain joins TRBV12-3 or TRBV12-4 to TRBJ2-7. CDR3 length equals 12 residues. CDR3 loop: CASSPRRHEQYF.

V gene TRBV27 combines with J gene TRBJ1-2; checking the TCRdb D call of TRBD1 is not possible without DNA. This CDR3 region has 14 residues. The V gene's germline CDR1 is MNHEY and CDR2 SMNVEV (reference sequence). The CDR3 spells CASSSTGNYYGYTF.

The V call is TRBV12-3 or TRBV12-4, the J call TRBJ2-1; TCRdb reports TRBD2, a call that lacks DNA to check it against. This CDR3 spans 16 amino acids. The CDR3 sequence is CASSRPGGLIRSEQFF.

This chain joins TRBV15 and TRBJ2-5. The CDR3 has 12 residues. The germline V gene has CDR1 LNHNV and CDR2 YYDKDF (reference sequence). This CDR3 reads CATSRVGETQYF.

The gene calls are TRBV5-1 and TRBJ2-7; TCRdb's assignment of TRBD2 cannot be checked, as there is no DNA. The CDR3 has 14 amino acids. Germline-derived CDR1 and CDR2 are SGHRS and YFSETQ. CDR3 in amino acids: CASSDRITSDEQYF.

This chain uses TRBV6-2 or TRBV6-3 with TRBJ2-6; TCRdb's D call of TRBD1 is untestable without DNA. Germline V lookup: CDR1 MNHEY, CDR2 SVGEGT. The CDR3 has 15 residues. CDR3 loop: CASSRGTGGANVLTF.

The CDR3 reads CASSLGVYTGELFF. The chain combines TRBV7-2 with TRBJ2-2. In germline, CDR1 is SGHTA, CDR2 FQGNSA. CDR3 length: 14 residues. Full variable domain (remainder filled in from reference TRBV7-2 and TRBJ2-2): GAGVSQSPSNKVTEKGKDVELRCDPISGHTALYWYRQSLGQGLEFLIYFQGNSAPDKSGLPSDRFSAERTGGSVSTLTIQRTQQEDSAVYLCASSLGVYTGELFFGEGSRLTVL.

V is TRBV4-3 and J is TRBJ2-1; TCRdb designates TRBD2, a call that cannot be tested without DNA. This CDR3 region has 16 residues. Germline V gives CDR1 LGHNA, CDR2 YSLEER. CDR3 sequence reads: CASSQVPSGGGTEQFF.

The rearrangement uses TRBV5-1 and TRBJ2-3. The CDR3 runs to 12 residues. Germline CDR1 SGHRS, CDR2 YFSETQ. This CDR3 is CASSLAPDTQYF. Drawing the rest from reference TRBV5-1 and TRBJ2-3, the complete variable domain is KAGVTQTPRYLIKTRGQQVTLSCSPISGHRSVSWYQQTPGQGLQFLFEYFSETQRNKGNFPGRFSGRQFSNSRSEMNVSTLELGDSALYLCASSLAPDTQYFGPGTRLTVL.

The rearrangement uses TRBV18 and TRBJ2-5. Germline V gene lookup returns CDR1 KGHSH and CDR2 LQKENI. This CDR3 region has 14 residues. CDR3: CASSLAGDGETQYF.

This rearrangement joins TRBV19 to TRBJ2-6; there is no DNA to check the TCRdb D call of TRBD2. Germline loops: CDR1 LNHDA, CDR2 SQIVND (reference sequence). The length of the CDR3 is 17 residues. CDR3 protein: CASSIDPPGYGANVLTF.

The V call is TRBV15, the J call TRBJ2-3; no DNA is available, so the TRBD1 call from TCRdb remains unchecked. Germline V gene sequence: CDR1 LNHNV, CDR2 YYDKDF (reference sequence). CDR3 length equals 15 residues. The chain's CDR3 is CATSRDRGSTDTQYF. Combining the CDR3 with reference TRBV15 and TRBJ2-3 gives the whole variable domain DAMVIQNPRYQVTQFGKPVTLSCSQTLNHNVMYWYQQKSSQAPKLLFHYYDKDFNNEADTPDNFQSRRPNTSFCFLDIRSPGLGDTAMYLCATSRDRGSTDTQYFGPGTRLTVL.

The V and J genes are TRBV4-1 and TRBJ2-3; TCRdb names TRBD1, which stays unverified in the absence of DNA. The CDR3 contains 15 residues. In germline, CDR1 is MGHRA, CDR2 YSYEKL. The CDR3 region is CASSYRDRGTDTQYF.

The chain is built from TRBV2 and TRBJ2-3. CDR1 is SNHLY and CDR2 is FYNNEI in the germline V gene. This CDR3 has 13 residues. The CDR3 protein is CASSDDGADTQYF.

The CDR3 reads CASSEALPSYNEQFF. The V call is TRBV2, the J call TRBJ2-1; TCRdb's assignment of TRBD2 cannot be checked, as there is no DNA. Germline V CDR1 and CDR2: SNHLY, FYNNEI. This CDR3 is built from 15 residues.

The chain recombines TRBV7-9 with TRBJ2-7; TCRdb's D call, TRBD1, is unchecked because there is no DNA. The CDR3 spans 16 residues. Germline assignment: CDR1 SEHNR and CDR2 FQNEAQ (reference sequence). CDR3 in amino acids: CASSPPQGGRAYEQYF.

The chain combines TRBV6-6 with TRBJ2-3; TCRdb gives TRBD1 as the D gene, but with no DNA this cannot be confirmed. Per germline, CDR1 MNHNY and CDR2 SVGAGI (reference sequence). The CDR3 totals 13 residues. CDR3 protein: CATQIDREDTQYF.

The chain recombines TRBV28 with TRBJ2-7; TCRdb outputs TRBD2, but without DNA this stays unchecked. Looked up from germline, CDR1 is MDHEN and CDR2 is SYDVKM. The CDR3 length is 15 residues. CDR3 region: CASSLVAGVSSEQYF.